The T cell receptor beta chain described here comes from a study of shared clonotypes between healthy human individuals. In the study overall: Researchers assigned three CD4 naive, three CD4 memory, two CD8 naive and one CD8 memory plate to each donor.

Overall study findings and caveats: Compared with clonotypes that all four donors shared, non-shared clonotypes had lower generation probabilities. Between several donors, naive CD4 clonotypes were shared at a level of approximately 5%.

Germline values: CDR1 MNHNS, CDR2 SASEGT. The ends lost 9 bases at V and 6 bases at J; junction bases unmatched: 11. The CDR3 is made up of 14 amino acids. Comments on this clone: Its target is unknown.

Study donors comprised healthy, HIV-negative adults devoid of recent acute infection or vaccination. Only in-frame clones appear in the TCRdb table, and some are missing; sequencing was by immunoSEQ multiplex PCR. This sample yields a few million clones, of which 80% to 95% are seen a single time; 0.39% belongs to the top ten. The chain carries TRBV6-1 and TRBJ1-5; 7 positions agree with TRBD1. The TCR comes from a young man in good health. Some clones in this sample may be carry-over from other donors' samples. Material: naive CD4+ T cells from PBMCs. As to subset: CD45RA+ positively selected. CDR3: CASRQGRGIQPQHF. The CDR3 nucleotides read TGTGCCAGTAGACAGGGTCGGGGGATTCAGCCCCAGCATTTT.